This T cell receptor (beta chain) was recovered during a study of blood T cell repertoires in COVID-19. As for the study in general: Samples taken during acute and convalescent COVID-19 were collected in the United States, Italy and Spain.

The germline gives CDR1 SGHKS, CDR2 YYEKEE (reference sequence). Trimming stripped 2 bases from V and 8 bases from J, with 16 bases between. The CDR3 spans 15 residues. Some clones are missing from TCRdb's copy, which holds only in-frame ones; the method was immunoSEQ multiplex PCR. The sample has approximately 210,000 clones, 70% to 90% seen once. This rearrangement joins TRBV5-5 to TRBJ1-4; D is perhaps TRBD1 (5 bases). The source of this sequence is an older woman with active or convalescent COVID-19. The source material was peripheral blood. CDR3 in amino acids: CASSLRGLGGEKLFF. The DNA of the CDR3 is TGTGCCAGCAGCTTACGGGGACTGGGGGGAGAAAAACTGTTTTTT.